This TCR beta chain was found in a study of cytomegalovirus exposure and HLA in healthy donors. Trimming left V 1 base short and J 0 bases short, with 10 bases between. Germline CDR1 is SGHDN and CDR2 is FVKESK. The CDR3 runs 17 residues. Primers: 60 Vbeta forward and 13 Jbeta reverse. Using immunoSEQ multiplex PCR, the repertoire was profiled, and TCRdb retains in-frame clones only, with some absent. The data hold about 76,000 clones, with more than 70% observed a single time. This receptor was taken from a male donor in good health and CMV-seropositive. This rearrangement joins TRBV14 to TRBJ2-6, with a possible D match to TRBD2 (6 bases). The specimen was PBMCs. The CDR3 coding sequence is TGTGCCAGCAGCCAAGTTCTCGGGAGCTCTGGGGCCAACGTCCTGACTTTC. Its protein is CASSQVLGSSGANVLTF.